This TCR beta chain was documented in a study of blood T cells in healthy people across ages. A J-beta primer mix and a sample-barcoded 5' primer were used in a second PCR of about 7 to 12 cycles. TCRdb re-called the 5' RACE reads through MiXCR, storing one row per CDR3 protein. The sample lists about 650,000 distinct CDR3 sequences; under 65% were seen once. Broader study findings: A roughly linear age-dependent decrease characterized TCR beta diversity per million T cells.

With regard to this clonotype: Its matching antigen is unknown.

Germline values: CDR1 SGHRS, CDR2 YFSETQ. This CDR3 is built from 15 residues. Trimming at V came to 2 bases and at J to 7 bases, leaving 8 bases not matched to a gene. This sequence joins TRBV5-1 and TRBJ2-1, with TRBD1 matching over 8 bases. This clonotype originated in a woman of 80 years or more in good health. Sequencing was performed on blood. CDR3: CASSLLQGAENEQFF. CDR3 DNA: TGCGCCAGCAGCTTATTGCAGGGGGCTGAGAATGAGCAGTTCTTC.